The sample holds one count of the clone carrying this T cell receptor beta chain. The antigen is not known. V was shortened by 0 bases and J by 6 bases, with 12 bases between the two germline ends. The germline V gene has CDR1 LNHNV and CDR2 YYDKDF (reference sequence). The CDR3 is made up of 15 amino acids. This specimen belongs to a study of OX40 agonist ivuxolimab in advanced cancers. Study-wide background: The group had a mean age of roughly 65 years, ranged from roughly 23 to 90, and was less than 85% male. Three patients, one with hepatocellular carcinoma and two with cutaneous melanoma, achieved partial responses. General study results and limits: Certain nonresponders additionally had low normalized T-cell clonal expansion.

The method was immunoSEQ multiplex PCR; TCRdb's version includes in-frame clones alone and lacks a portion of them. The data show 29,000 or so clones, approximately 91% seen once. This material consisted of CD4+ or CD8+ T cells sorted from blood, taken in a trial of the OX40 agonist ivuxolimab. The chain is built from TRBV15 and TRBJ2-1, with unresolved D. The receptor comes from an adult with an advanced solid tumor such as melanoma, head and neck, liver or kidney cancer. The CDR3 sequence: CATSRDGPWFNEQFF. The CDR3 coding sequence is TGTGCCACCAGCAGAGACGGGCCCTGGTTCAATGAGCAGTTCTTC.